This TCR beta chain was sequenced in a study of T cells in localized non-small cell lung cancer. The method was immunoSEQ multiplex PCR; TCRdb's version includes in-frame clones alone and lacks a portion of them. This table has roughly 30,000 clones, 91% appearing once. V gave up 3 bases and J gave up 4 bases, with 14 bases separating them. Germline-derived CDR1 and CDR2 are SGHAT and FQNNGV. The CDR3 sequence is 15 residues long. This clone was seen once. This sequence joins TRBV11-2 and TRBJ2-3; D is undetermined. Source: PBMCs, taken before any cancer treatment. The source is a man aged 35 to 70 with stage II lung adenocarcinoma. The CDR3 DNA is TGTGCCAGCAGCTTGGAGCGCCTGGGATCAGATACGCAGTATTTT. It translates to CASSLERLGSDTQYF.